Shown below are 5 T cell receptor beta chains from a single sample sequenced in a study of T cells in Graves' hyperthyroidism and ophthalmopathy. Authors of the study amplified TCR beta CDR3 regions from RNA transcripts. The HTBI set primed first-round TCR CDR3 RT-PCR. One entry per CDR3 protein, called by TCRdb with MiXCR from the multiplex PCR reads. This sample has about 250,000 distinct CDR3 sequences, with around 26% found just once. Sequencing was performed on blood. These receptor sequences come from a woman aged 35 to 49 with Graves' ophthalmopathy.

The CDR3 DNA follows: TGTGCCAGCAGTGGGACTAGTCCCCTCGCCGAGCAGTACTTC. It codes for CASSGTSPLAEQYF. This chain joins TRBV28 and TRBJ2-7, with TRBD2 matching 8 bases. V lost 5 bases to trimming and J lost 6 bases; unmatched junction nucleotides: 9. This CDR3 contains 14 residues. Germline V gene lookup returns CDR1 MDHEN and CDR2 SYDVKM.

This clonotype came up many times. The CDR3: CASSVAIGTAYEQYF. The CDR3 DNA is TGTGCCAGCAGCGTAGCTATCGGGACGGCCTACGAGCAGTACTTC. This chain uses TRBV9 with TRBJ2-7; D tentatively reads TRBD1 or TRBD2 (5 bases each). The germline gives CDR1 SGDLS, CDR2 YYNGEE. Trimming took off 0 bases at V and 2 bases at J, with 12 bases between the two ends. The CDR3 extends over 15 amino acids.

This clonotype was seen ten or more times. The rearrangement uses TRBV20-1 and TRBJ2-7; D gene uncertain. The germline V gene encodes CDR1 DFQATT and CDR2 SNEGSKA (reference sequence). This CDR3 spans 15 amino acids. The germline V and J ends were trimmed by 0 bases and 2 bases, with 14 bases remaining between them. The CDR3 DNA reads TGCAGTGCTAGAGATGGAACTCCTCAGCCCTACGAGCAGTACTTC. Its translation is CSARDGTPQPYEQYF.

The sample holds many counts of this clonotype. The CDR3 DNA reads TGCAGTGCTCTCCCGGGGGGATATAGCAATCAGCCCCAGCATTTT. Protein sequence: CSALPGGYSNQPQHF. The chain uses TRBV20-1 and TRBJ1-5; D perhaps matches TRBD1 (5 bases). The CDR3 has 15 amino acids. Deletions cut 5 bases from V and 0 bases from J, with 14 bases between. Germline V CDR1 and CDR2: DFQATT, SNEGSKA (reference sequence).

The chain carries TRBV28 and TRBJ1-1, with TRBD1 as a possible D gene (5 bases). Germline V lookup: CDR1 MDHEN, CDR2 SYDVKM. The CDR3 loop spans 13 amino acids. The V end lost 6 bases, the J end lost 0 bases, and 8 bases lay between the germline ends. The CDR3 spells CASRGGVNTEAFF. The DNA for the CDR3 is TGTGCCAGCAGGGGGGGAGTGAACACTGAAGCTTTCTTT.